This T cell receptor beta chain came from a study of control samples from healthy donors and cancer patients. TCRdb's table, derived via immunoSEQ multiplex PCR, lists solely in-frame clones and lacks some. The table lists some 150,000 clones, over 95% of them singletons, with approximately 0.97% in the top ten. The V end lost 4 bases, the J end lost 8 bases, and 15 bases lay between the germline ends. Germline V gene lookup returns CDR1 MGHRA and CDR2 YSYEKL. The CDR3 is 14 residues long. The origin of this receptor is a woman between 25 and 40 years old in good health. The specimen was blood. This chain uses TRBV4-1 with TRBJ2-1; maybe TRBD1 (6 bases). This CDR3 reads CASSPKGRGDEQFF. CDR3 bases: TGCGCCAGCAGCCCCAAGGGCAGGGGCGATGAGCAGTTCTTC.